This TCR beta chain emerged from a study of T cell responses to AZD1222 COVID-19 vaccine. In regard to this clone: Its antigen is as yet unknown.

Generated by immunoSEQ multiplex PCR, the TCRdb table keeps only in-frame clones and is missing some. The table shows 100,000 or so clones, with 70% to 90% occurring only once. Study-wide points: Dominant at 160-218 and 743-854, vaccine-associated CD4 TCRs also spanned spike. Spike-specific TCR breadth and depth rose after two AZD1222 doses.

CDR1 KGHSH and CDR2 LQKENI come from the germline V gene. The CDR3 has 15 residues. V was pared by 3 bases and J by 2 bases, with 14 bases between. Second-dose intervals of approximately 4 or approximately 12 weeks were pooled. This clonotype was obtained from an adult who received the AZD1222 COVID-19 vaccine. The V gene is TRBV18, the J gene TRBJ2-7; D perhaps matches TRBD2 (5 bases). The source material was peripheral blood, sampled 28 days after the second AZD1222 dose. CDR3: CASSPSRGPPYEQYF. CDR3 coding DNA: TGTGCCAGCTCACCTAGTCGGGGTCCACCCTACGAGCAGTACTTC. Complete variable domain (other parts from reference TRBV18 and TRBJ2-7): NAGVMQNPRHLVRRRGQEARLRCSPMKGHSHVYWYRQLPEEGLKFMVYLQKENIIDESGMPKERFSAEFPKEGPSILRIQQVVRGDSAAYFCASSPSRGPPYEQYFGPGTRLTVT.